Listed below are T cell receptor beta chains from one sample, sequenced in a study of beta chain features in type 1 diabetes. TCRdb keeps only in-frame clones here, not all; method: immunoSEQ multiplex PCR. Among some 410,000 clones listed, around 10% were seen once. The sequencing input was naive CD4+ T cells from blood. These receptors were collected from a woman aged 18 to 35 in good health. Each CDR3 is given with its conserved first and last residue.

>TRBV15|TRBJ1-2
CATSRGQGGYTF
>TRBV7-9|TRBJ2-3
CASSFWTSGSTDTQYF
>TRBV7-2|TRBJ1-1
CASSLVSVNTEAFF
>TRBV4-3|TRBJ2-1
CASSQIKGWNEQFF
>TRBV6-6|TRBJ2-1
CASSIQGQSEQFF
>TRBV7-3|TRBJ2-1
CASSLMAPGGDEQFF
>TRBV25-1|TRBJ1-1
CASSVDMNTEAFF
>TRBV28|TRBJ2-5
CASRLPKETQYF
>TRBV25-1|TRBJ2-5
CASSATTGSETQYF
>TRBV6-5|TRBJ2-3
CASSYGGADTQYF
>TRBV9|TRBJ2-1
CASSVGSGDNEQFF
>TRBV7-2|TRBJ1-2
CASSLRQGNYGYTF
>TRBV14|TRBJ2-1
CASSPHTSYNEQFF
>TRBV7-9|TRBJ2-3
CASSYKSPDTQYF
>TRBV6-5|TRBJ2-3
CASSYSGGGTDTQYF